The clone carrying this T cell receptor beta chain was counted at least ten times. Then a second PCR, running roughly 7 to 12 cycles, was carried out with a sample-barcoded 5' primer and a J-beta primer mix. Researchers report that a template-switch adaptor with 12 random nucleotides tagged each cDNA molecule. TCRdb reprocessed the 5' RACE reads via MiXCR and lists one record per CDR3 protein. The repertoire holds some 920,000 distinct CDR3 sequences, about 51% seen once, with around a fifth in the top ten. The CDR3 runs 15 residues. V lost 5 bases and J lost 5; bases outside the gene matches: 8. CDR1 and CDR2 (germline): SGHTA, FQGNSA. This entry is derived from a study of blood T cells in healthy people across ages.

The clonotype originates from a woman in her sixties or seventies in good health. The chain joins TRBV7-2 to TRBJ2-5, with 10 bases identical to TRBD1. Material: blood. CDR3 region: CASSRDRGQTETQYF. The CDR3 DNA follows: TGTGCCAGCAGCCGCGACAGGGGGCAGACGGAGACCCAGTACTTC.